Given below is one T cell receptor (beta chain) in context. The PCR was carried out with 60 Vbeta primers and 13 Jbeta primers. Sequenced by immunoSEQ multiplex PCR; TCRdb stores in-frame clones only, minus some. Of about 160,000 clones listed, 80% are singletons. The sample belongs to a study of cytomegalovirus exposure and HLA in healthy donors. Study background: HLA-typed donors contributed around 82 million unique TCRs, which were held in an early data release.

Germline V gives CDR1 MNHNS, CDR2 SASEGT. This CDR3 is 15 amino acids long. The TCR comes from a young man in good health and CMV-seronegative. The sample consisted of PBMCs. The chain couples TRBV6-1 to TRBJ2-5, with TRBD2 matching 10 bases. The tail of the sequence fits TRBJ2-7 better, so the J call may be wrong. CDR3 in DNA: TGTGCCAGCAGTGCAACTAGCGGGATTTCCTACGAGCAGTACTTC. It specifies CASSATSGISYEQYF.